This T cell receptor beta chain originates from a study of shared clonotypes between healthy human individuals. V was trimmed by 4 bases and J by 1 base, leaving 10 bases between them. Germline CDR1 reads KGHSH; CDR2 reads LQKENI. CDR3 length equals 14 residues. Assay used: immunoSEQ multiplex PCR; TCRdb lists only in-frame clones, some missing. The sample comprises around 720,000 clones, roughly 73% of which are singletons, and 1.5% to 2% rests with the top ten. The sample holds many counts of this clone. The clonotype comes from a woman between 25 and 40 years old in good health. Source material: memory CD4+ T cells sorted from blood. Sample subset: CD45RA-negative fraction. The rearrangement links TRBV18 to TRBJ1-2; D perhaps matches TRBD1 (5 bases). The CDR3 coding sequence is TGTGCCAGCTCACGGGAGACAGTTAACTATGGCTACACCTTC. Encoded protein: CASSRETVNYGYTF.